This T cell receptor (beta chain) was profiled in a study of shared clonotypes between healthy human individuals. Findings of the study overall: Compared with clonotypes that all four donors shared, non-shared clonotypes had lower generation probabilities. Clonotype sharing among donors likely depends on sequencing depth.

Here immunoSEQ multiplex PCR was the method, and the copy in TCRdb shows in-frame clones only, minus some. The sample contains about 1.1 million clones, about 80% of which appear only once. Concerning this clone: The antigen is not known.

Germline assignment: CDR1 SGDLS and CDR2 YYNGEE. With 2 bases removed from V and 2 bases from J, the gap between germline ends came to 8 bases. The CDR3 spans 13 residues. The TCR originated in a man aged 18-30 years in good health. Some clones in this sample may be carry-over from other donors' samples. The chain uses TRBV9 and TRBJ2-7, with a tentative D call TRBD2 (5 bases). The sequenced sample consisted of memory CD4+ T cells from PBMCs. Subset meaning: CD45RA-negative fraction. CDR3: CASSVAGTYEQYF. CDR3 nucleotide sequence: TGTGCCAGCAGCGTGGCCGGGACCTACGAGCAGTACTTC.